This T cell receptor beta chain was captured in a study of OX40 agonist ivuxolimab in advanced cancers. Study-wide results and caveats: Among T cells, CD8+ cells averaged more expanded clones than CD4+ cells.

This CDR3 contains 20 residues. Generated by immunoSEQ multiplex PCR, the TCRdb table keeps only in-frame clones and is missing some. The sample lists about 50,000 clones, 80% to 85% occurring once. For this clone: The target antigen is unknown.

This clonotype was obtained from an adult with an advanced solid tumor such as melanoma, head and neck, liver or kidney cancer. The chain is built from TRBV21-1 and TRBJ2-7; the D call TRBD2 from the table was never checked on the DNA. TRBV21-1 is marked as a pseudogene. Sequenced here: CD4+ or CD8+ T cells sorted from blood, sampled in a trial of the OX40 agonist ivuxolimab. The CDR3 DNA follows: TGTGCCAGCAGCACAGTTGAGCCGGTTGGGACTAGCGGTTCTTTCTACGAGCAGTACTTC. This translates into CASSTVEPVGTSGSFYEQYF.